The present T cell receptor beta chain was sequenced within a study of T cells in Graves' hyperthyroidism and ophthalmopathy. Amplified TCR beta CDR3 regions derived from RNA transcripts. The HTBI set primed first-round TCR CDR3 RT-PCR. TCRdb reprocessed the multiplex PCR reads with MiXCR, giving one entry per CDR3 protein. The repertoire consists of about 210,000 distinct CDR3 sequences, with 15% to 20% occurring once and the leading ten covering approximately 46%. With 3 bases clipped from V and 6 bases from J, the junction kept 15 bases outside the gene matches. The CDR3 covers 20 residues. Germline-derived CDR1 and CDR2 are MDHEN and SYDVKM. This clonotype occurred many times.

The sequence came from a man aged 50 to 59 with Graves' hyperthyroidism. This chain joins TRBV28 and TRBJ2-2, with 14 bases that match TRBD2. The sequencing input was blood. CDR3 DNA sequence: TGTGCCAGCAGTTTGGCCGGGGGGGGACTAGCGGGAGTCGAATCCGGGGAGCTGTTTTTT. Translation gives CASSLAGGGLAGVESGELFF.